The sequence of this T cell receptor beta chain was determined in a study of T cell repertoires and HLA-DP antigens. At the level of the study: Donors were two male and one female, aged 18-to-29 to 60-to-69.

The method was immunoSEQ multiplex PCR; TCRdb's version includes in-frame clones alone and lacks a portion of them. The sample comprises about 110,000 clones, nearly 95% of which are singletons, and around 0.25% rests with the top ten. The germline V gene has CDR1 SGHRS and CDR2 YFSETQ. CDR3 size: 16 residues. J lost 0 bases, V lost 1 base, and 3 bases had no gene match. Comment on this clone: As yet, its antigen is unknown.

The sequence came from a woman under 30 in good health and CMV-seronegative. Sequenced: CD4+ T cells from PBMCs. V usage is TRBV5-1 and J usage is TRBJ1-4; 7 positions match TRBD1. The CDR3 here is CASSLRTGATNEKLFF. The CDR3 nucleotides are TGCGCCAGCAGCTTGAGAACAGGGGCAACTAATGAAAAACTGTTTTTT. Combining the CDR3 with reference TRBV5-1 and TRBJ1-4 gives the whole variable domain KAGVTQTPRYLIKTRGQQVTLSCSPISGHRSVSWYQQTPGQGLQFLFEYFSETQRNKGNFPGRFSGRQFSNSRSEMNVSTLELGDSALYLCASSLRTGATNEKLFFGSGTQLSVL.